The TCR beta chain described here comes from a study of T cells in Graves' hyperthyroidism and ophthalmopathy. CDR3 length equals 18 residues. The J segment lost 1 base and the V segment lost 0 bases, leaving 9 bases of the junction unmatched. Per germline, CDR1 LGHNT and CDR2 FRNRAP. Amplification of TCR beta CDR3 regions used RNA as the template. The HTBI primer set drove a first-round RT-PCR of the TCR CDR3. TCRdb itself ran the multiplex PCR reads through MiXCR, one entry per CDR3 protein. The sample gives about 520,000 distinct CDR3 sequences, about a fifth of which show up once; about a quarter is in the top ten. The sample holds many counts of this clonotype.

J is TRBJ1-1 and V is TRBV12-5, with 9 bases matching TRBD1. The sample consisted of blood. The clonotype was recovered from a man between 18 and 29 years old with Graves' hyperthyroidism. The chain's CDR3 is CASGLVLGKQGANTEAFF. CDR3 bases: TGTGCTAGTGGTTTGGTGTTGGGGAAACAGGGGGCGAACACTGAAGCTTTCTTT.